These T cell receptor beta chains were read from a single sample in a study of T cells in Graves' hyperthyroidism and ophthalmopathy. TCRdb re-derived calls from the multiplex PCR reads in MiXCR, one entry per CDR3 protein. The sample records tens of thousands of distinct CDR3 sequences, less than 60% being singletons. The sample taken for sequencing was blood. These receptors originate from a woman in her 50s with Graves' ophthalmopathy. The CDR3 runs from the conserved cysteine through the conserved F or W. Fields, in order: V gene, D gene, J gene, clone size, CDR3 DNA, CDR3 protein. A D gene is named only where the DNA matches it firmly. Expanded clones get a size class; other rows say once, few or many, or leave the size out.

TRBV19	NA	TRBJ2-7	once	TGTGCCAGTAAAATCGGGGGTGCTGAGCAGTACTTC	CASKIGGAEQYF
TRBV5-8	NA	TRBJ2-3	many	TGTGCCAGCAGCTTAGGAGGGCCCAGCACAGATACGCAGTATTTT	CASSLGGPSTDTQYF
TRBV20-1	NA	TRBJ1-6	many	TGCAGTGCGGTACCCGGGACGAAAAATTCACCCCTCCACTTT	CSAVPGTKNSPLHF
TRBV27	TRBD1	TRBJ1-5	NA	TGTGCCAGCGAGACAGGGGCCTATTATAGCAATCAGCCCCAGCATTTT	CASETGAYYSNQPQHF
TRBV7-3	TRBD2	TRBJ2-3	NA	TGTGCCAGCAGCTTAACTCACGCGGGAGCGGGCACAGATACGCAGTATTTT	CASSLTHAGAGTDTQYF
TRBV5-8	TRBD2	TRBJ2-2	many	TGTGCCAGCAGCGGGGGACTAGCGGAGGGGACCGGGGAGCTGTTTTTT	CASSGGLAEGTGELFF
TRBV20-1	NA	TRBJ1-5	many	TGCAGTGCTAGAGAGACTTTTGAGCCCCAGCATTTT	CSARETFEPQHF
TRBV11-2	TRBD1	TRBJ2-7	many	TGTGCCAGCAGCCAACCGACAGGGGTTGTATACGAGCAGTACTTC	CASSQPTGVVYEQYF
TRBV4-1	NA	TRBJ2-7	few	TGCGCCAGCAGCGCCGGGGGGCAAGACGCCTACGAGCAGTACTTC	CASSAGGQDAYEQYF
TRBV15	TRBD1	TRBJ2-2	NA	TGTGCCACCAGCCCCCGGACAGGGAACACCGGGGAGCTGTTTTTT	CATSPRTGNTGELFF
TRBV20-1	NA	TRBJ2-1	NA	TGCAGTGCTAGATCGTCCTTTATCTTTGAGCAGTTCTTC	CSARSSFIFEQFF
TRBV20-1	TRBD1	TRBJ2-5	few	TGCAGTGCTATGCGGTGGGACAGTAATAATCAGCCCCAGTACTTC	CSAMRWDSNNQPQYF
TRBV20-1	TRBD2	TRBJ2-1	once	TGCAGTGTCCAGCGGGGGGGTACTGAGCAGTCCTTC	CSVQRGGTEQSF
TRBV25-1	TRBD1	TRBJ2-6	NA	TGTGCCAGCACCCAGACAGGGCCCGGGGCCAACGTCCTGACTTTC	CASTQTGPGANVLTF
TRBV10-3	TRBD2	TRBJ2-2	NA	TGTGCCATCCCTCAACTAGCGGGGGGAGCCGGGGAGCTGTTTTTT	CAIPQLAGGAGELFF
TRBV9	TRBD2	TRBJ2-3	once	TGTGCCAGCAGCCCGACGGGACTAGCGGACAATGAGCAGTATTTT	CASSPTGLADNEQYF
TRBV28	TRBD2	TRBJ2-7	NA	TGTGCCAGCAGCGCCGGGCCGGCGGGGGACGAGCAGTACTTC	CASSAGPAGDEQYF
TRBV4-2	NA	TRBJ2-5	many	TGTGCCAGCAGCCAAAACTGGGGGGGCACCGCGGAGACCCAGTACTTC	CASSQNWGGTAETQYF
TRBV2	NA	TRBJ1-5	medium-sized	TGTGCCAGCGGGAAGGGATACGATCAGCCCCAGCATTTT	CASGKGYDQPQHF
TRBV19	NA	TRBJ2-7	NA	TGTGCCAGTAGTATAGTCACTGGCGAGCAGTACTTC	CASSIVTGEQYF
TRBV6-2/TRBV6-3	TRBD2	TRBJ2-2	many	TGTGCCAGCAGTTACTCGGCCGGGGAGGGCGGGGAGCTGTTTTTT	CASSYSAGEGGELFF
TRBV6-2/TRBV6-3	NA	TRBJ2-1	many	TGTGCCAGCAGTTACGGGGCCGACAATGAGCAGTTCTTC	CASSYGADNEQFF
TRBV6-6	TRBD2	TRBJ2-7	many	TGTGCCAGCAGTTACCTTAAGGCTAGCGGGAGGTTCCCCAGATCCTACGAGCAGTACTTC	CASSYLKASGRFPRSYEQYF
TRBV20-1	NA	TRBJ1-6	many	TGCAGTGCTAGAGATCTGGAATATAATTCACCCCTCCACTTT	CSARDLEYNSPLHF
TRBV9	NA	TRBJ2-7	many	TGTGCCAGCAGCCCTTTCGACGGCCTGATCGAGCAGTACTTC	CASSPFDGLIEQYF
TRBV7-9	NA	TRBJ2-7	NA	TGTGCCAGCAGCCATACGGGAATCAGCGGCTACGAGCAGTACTTC	CASSHTGISGYEQYF